The 25 T cell receptor beta chains reported below all come from one sample, sequenced in a study of spatial heterogeneity in lung cancer. Noted time point: sample taken at primary tumor resection. Study conclusions and caveats: In tumors, expanded intratumoral alpha and beta TCR counts tracked mutation counts.

Their antigen targets remain unknown. TCRdb called the 5' RACE reads again in MiXCR, with one record for every CDR3 protein. The sample consists of approximately 3,800 distinct CDR3 sequences, under 8% of them appearing once. Here the sequenced sample was lung tumor tissue, taken at surgery. The receptors here all came from a male donor with early-stage non-small cell lung cancer.

This clonotype was counted ten times or more. This beta chain came through as a stray read in a library set up for alpha chains, and its size says little. The rearrangement links TRBV2 to TRBJ1-4; no clear D gene. The CDR3 consists of 13 residues. CDR1 is SNHLY, CDR2 FYNNEI, per germline. V lost 5 bases to trimming and J lost 10 bases, with 14 bases between them. The CDR3 here is CASSLESLGKLFF. The CDR3 nucleotides are TGTGCCAGCAGTTTGGAGTCTCTTGGAAAACTGTTTTTT.

This clonotype was detected many times. This beta chain is an off-target read within a library intended for alpha chains, so its frequency means little. V usage is TRBV27 and J usage is TRBJ1-5; D ambiguous. Per the germline V gene, CDR1 is MNHEY and CDR2 is SMNVEV (reference sequence). The CDR3 consists of 12 residues. Trimming removed 8 bases from V and 1 base from J, with 6 bases in between. CDR3 bases: TGTGCCAGCGTCGGAAGCAATCAGCCCCAGCATTTT. Protein product: CASVGSNQPQHF.

Judged by abundance, this clonotype is medium-sized. This beta chain is off target for a library built for alpha chains, so its abundance means little. The V and J genes are TRBV7-9 and TRBJ2-1; D is possibly TRBD2 (6 bases). The CDR3 runs to 16 residues. Germline CDR1 and CDR2: SEHNR and FQNEAQ (reference sequence). The germline V and J ends were trimmed by 3 bases and 4 bases, with 16 bases remaining between them. This CDR3 is CASSFQDGGRYNEQFF. CDR3 nucleotides: TGTGCCAGCAGCTTCCAGGACGGGGGAAGGTACAATGAGCAGTTCTTC.

This clonotype has at least ten counts. The size of this beta chain means little, since it is a stray read in a library made for alpha chains. The chain's CDR3 is CASSPPGAANTEAFF. The CDR3 bases are TGCGCCAGCAGCCCCCCCGGGGCGGCGAACACTGAAGCTTTCTTT. The V call is TRBV4-1, the J call TRBJ1-1, with D maybe TRBD1 (5 bases). The CDR3 is made up of 15 amino acids. CDR1 and CDR2 (germline): MGHRA, YSYEKL. V shed 4 bases and J shed 1 base, with 13 bases lying between them.

Notes on this clonotype: This beta chain slipped into a library made for alpha chains as a stray read, so its size is not meaningful. The V gene is TRBV20-1, the J gene TRBJ2-7; TRBD2 might be the D (5 bases). This CDR3 spans 15 amino acids. Germline V gives CDR1 DFQATT, CDR2 SNEGSKA (reference sequence). The V and J ends lost 0 bases and 4 bases respectively, with 16 bases between them. CDR3 residues: CSARDRTSGMYEQYF. The CDR3 DNA sequence: TGCAGTGCTAGAGATCGAACGTCGGGGATGTACGAGCAGTACTTC.

This clonotype was seen more than once but under ten times. Found in a library prepared for alpha chains, this beta chain is an off-target read, and its abundance has little meaning. This chain joins TRBV7-9 and TRBJ1-4, with D tentatively TRBD1 (5 bases). V shed 0 bases and J shed 7 bases, with 12 bases lying between them. The germline CDR1 and CDR2 sequences are SEHNR and FQNEAQ (reference sequence). The CDR3 totals 15 residues. CDR3 region: CASSLAWGAFEKLFF. CDR3 sequence (DNA): TGTGCCAGCAGCTTAGCGTGGGGCGCCTTTGAAAAACTGTTTTTT.

In its sample, this clonotype ranks as medium-sized. This beta chain is a stray sequence in a library constructed for alpha chains; its clone size is not meaningful. The chain has TRBV11-2 and TRBJ2-3; D perhaps matches TRBD1 (6 bases). This CDR3 contains 19 residues. Trimming left V 0 bases short and J 0 bases short, with 19 bases between. Germline CDR1 and CDR2: SGHAT and FQNNGV. The CDR3 sequence: CASSLERGWVRQSTDTQYF. In nucleotides, the CDR3 is TGTGCCAGCAGCTTAGAGAGGGGGTGGGTCAGGCAAAGCACAGATACGCAGTATTTT.

This clonotype was observed a few times. This beta chain represents an off-target read in a library built for alpha chains; its size is of limited meaning. The J gene is TRBJ1-3, the V gene TRBV20-1, with a possible D match to TRBD1 (5 bases). The CDR3 is 16 amino acids. Germline CDR1 is DFQATT and CDR2 is SNEGSKA (reference sequence). V lost 3 bases to trimming and J lost 5 bases, with 20 bases between them. As DNA, the CDR3 is TGCAGTGCTAGCTTCGGGGCGACGCGGGACCGAAACACCATATATTTT. Translated: CSASFGATRDRNTIYF.

This clonotype showed up many times. Found in a library prepared for alpha chains, this beta chain is an off-target read, and its abundance has little meaning. The chain couples TRBV25-1 to TRBJ1-1; D is ambiguous. Germline assignment: CDR1 MGHDK and CDR2 SYGVNS. This CDR3 spans 12 amino acids. V was pared by 9 bases and J by 1 base, with 9 bases between. The CDR3 loop is CASQYSNTEAFF. DNA for the CDR3: TGTGCCAGTCAGTATTCGAACACTGAAGCTTTCTTT.

This clonotype was seen many times. A library made for alpha chains picked up this beta chain off target, so its size means little. This chain links TRBV20-1 with TRBJ1-1, with D unclear. Germline assignment: CDR1 DFQATT and CDR2 SNEGSKA (reference sequence). This CDR3 contains 14 residues. V was clipped by 6 bases and J by 2 bases, with 16 bases between them. The CDR3 DNA reads TGCAGTGCCCATGAATTCGGGAGAAACACTGAAGCTTTCTTT. Translated, it gives CSAHEFGRNTEAFF.

By share, this clonotype counts as medium-sized. This beta chain is off target for a library built for alpha chains, so its abundance means little. The chain is built from TRBV5-1 and TRBJ2-5; D gene ambiguous. Germline CDR1 SGHRS, CDR2 YFSETQ. CDR3 size: 14 residues. The V end lost 0 bases, the J end lost 2 bases, and 8 bases lay between the germline ends. The CDR3 coding sequence is TGCGCCAGCAGCTTGGCCGGCAAACAAGAGACCCAGTACTTC. It codes for CASSLAGKQETQYF.

In its sample, this clonotype ranks as medium-sized. Since the library was made to target alpha chains, this beta chain is a stray read and its abundance is not meaningful. The chain uses TRBV2 and TRBJ2-2; D is unresolved. The V gene's germline CDR1 is SNHLY and CDR2 FYNNEI. The CDR3 has 12 amino acids. V was pared by 9 bases and J by 3 bases, with 8 bases between. For the CDR3, the DNA is TGTGCCAGACTCCGGTACACCGGGGAGCTGTTTTTT. It translates to CARLRYTGELFF.

This clonotype has a count of ten or more. Found in a library prepared for alpha chains, this beta chain is an off-target read, and its abundance has little meaning. As DNA, the CDR3 is TGTGCCAGCAGCGCAACCCGACTAGCGGGAGGGTGGCATGAGCAGTTCTTC. It specifies CASSATRLAGGWHEQFF. The chain links TRBV7-9 to TRBJ2-1, with 14 bases matching TRBD2. The CDR3 loop spans 17 amino acids. V lost 5 bases, J lost 8 bases, and 11 bases stayed unmatched. Germline V gene lookup returns CDR1 SEHNR and CDR2 FQNEAQ (reference sequence).

This clonotype is classed as large. This beta chain appears as a stray read in a library generated for alpha chains; its size is not informative. The gene calls are TRBV29-1 and TRBJ1-1, with 7 bases lining up with TRBD1. Germline loops: CDR1 SQVTM, CDR2 ANQGSEA. After removal of 6 bases from V and 1 base from J, the junction contained 8 bases not matched to a gene. The CDR3 is made up of 14 amino acids. Here the CDR3 reads CSVALGQSNTEAFF. In DNA form, the CDR3 reads TGCAGCGTCGCCCTGGGACAGTCGAACACTGAAGCTTTCTTT.

This clonotype occurred many times. This beta chain is an off-target read within a library intended for alpha chains, so its frequency means little. V is TRBV24-1 and J is TRBJ2-2, with D tentatively TRBD1 or TRBD2 (5 bases each). Trimming removed 5 bases from V and 1 base from J, with 10 bases in between. This CDR3 has 15 residues. Germline CDR1 KGHDR, CDR2 SFDVKD. The CDR3 nucleotides read TGTGCCACCAGTGTAGCAGGGAGGAACACCGGGGAGCTGTTTTTT. This codes for CATSVAGRNTGELFF.

Ten or more counts support this clonotype. This beta chain slipped into a library made for alpha chains as a stray read, so its size is not meaningful. This chain uses TRBV27 with TRBJ1-6; weak D call: TRBD1 (5 bases). Looked up from germline, CDR1 is MNHEY and CDR2 is SMNVEV (reference sequence). The V gene lost 3 bases and the J gene lost 7 bases, with 16 bases spanning the gap. The CDR3 spans 16 residues. The CDR3 loop reads CASSFRGRQPNSPLHF. The CDR3 DNA is TGTGCCAGCAGTTTTAGGGGCCGGCAACCCAATTCACCCCTCCACTTT.

By frequency in the sample, this clonotype is large. Because the library targeted alpha chains, this beta chain is an off-target read whose size means little. The chain uses TRBV6-5 and TRBJ2-3, with D perhaps TRBD1 or TRBD2 (5 bases each). The ends were cut back, 5 bases at V and 4 bases at J, with 16 bases in the middle. The CDR3 is made up of 15 amino acids. In germline, CDR1 is MNHEY, CDR2 SVGAGI. In DNA, the CDR3 is TGTGCCAGCAGTACCTCGACGAGAGGGGCAGATACGCAGTATTTT. This codes for CASSTSTRGADTQYF.

A remark on this clonotype: This beta chain appears as a stray read in a library generated for alpha chains; its size is not informative. The rearrangement links TRBV12-3 or TRBV12-4 to TRBJ1-6, with 9 nucleotides matching TRBD1. The V and J ends lost 7 bases and 7 bases, in that order; junction bases with no gene match: 5. The length of the CDR3 is 14 residues. In nucleotides, the CDR3 is TGTGCCAGCACCATGACAGGGGGAAATTCACCCCTCCACTTT. Protein product: CASTMTGGNSPLHF.

This clonotype is categorized as medium-sized. A library prepared for alpha chains yielded this beta chain as an off-target read; its size is of little meaning. The rearrangement links TRBV6-1 to TRBJ2-1; D ambiguous. From germline, CDR1 is MNHNS and CDR2 SASEGT. The germline V and J ends were trimmed by 4 bases and 0 bases, with 13 bases remaining between them. The CDR3 consists of 16 residues. As DNA, the CDR3 is TGTGCCAGCAGTGCGTACTGGTTGTCCTCCTACAATGAGCAGTTCTTC. It translates to CASSAYWLSSYNEQFF.

This clonotype occurred many times. For a library built for alpha chains, this beta chain is a stray read; little rests on its size. The chain employs TRBV12-3 or TRBV12-4 and TRBJ1-6; 7 positions agree with TRBD1. Unmatched junction bases numbered 4, after V lost 4 bases and J lost 10 bases. CDR3 length equals 13 residues. CDR3 sequence reads: CASSSRDSSPLHF. CDR3 in DNA: TGTGCCAGCAGTTCCCGGGACAGCTCACCCCTCCACTTT.

This clonotype is medium-sized in the sample. This beta chain was picked up by a library intended for alpha chains and is off target, so its count carries little meaning. The chain carries TRBV6-5 and TRBJ1-2; D call uncertain. Trimming shortened V by 8 bases and J by 4 bases, and 14 bases separated the two germline ends. Germline V gene sequence: CDR1 MNHEY, CDR2 SVGAGI. The CDR3 spans 13 residues. CDR3 sequence: CASSGGRPYGYTF. The DNA of the CDR3 is TGTGCCAGCTCAGGAGGGCGCCCCTATGGCTACACCTTC.

This clonotype was found a few times. Since it is a stray read in a library aimed at alpha chains, this beta chain has a size that is not meaningful. The rearrangement links TRBV18 to TRBJ1-5, with D possibly TRBD1 on 6 matching bases. Trimming took off 3 bases at V and 6 bases at J, with 9 bases between the two ends. Germline V gene data show CDR1 as KGHSH and CDR2 as LQKENI. CDR3 size: 13 residues. DNA of the CDR3: TGTGCCAGCTCACCCAAACAGGGTCAGCCCCAGCATTTT. Amino acid sequence: CASSPKQGQPQHF.

In this sample, this clonotype turned up many times. This beta chain is a stray read from a library made for alpha chains; its abundance is not meaningful. The chain is built from TRBV7-9 and TRBJ2-1; tentatively, D is TRBD2 (6 bases). Germline values: CDR1 SEHNR, CDR2 FQNEAQ (reference sequence). Trimming cost V 5 bases and J 15 bases, with 14 bases left between them. CDR3 length: 11 amino acids. This CDR3 is CASSPSGGLFF. DNA of the CDR3: TGTGCCAGCAGCCCCTCCGGGGGTCTGTTCTTC.

In this sample, this clonotype turned up many times. This beta chain appears as a stray read in a library generated for alpha chains; its size is not informative. The chain combines TRBV4-2 with TRBJ1-4; weak D call: TRBD1 (6 bases). The germline gives CDR1 LGHNA, CDR2 YNFKEQ. This CDR3 has 16 amino acids. Trimming pared 3 bases from V and 8 bases from J, leaving 19 bases between. CDR3 coding DNA: TGTGCCAGCAGCCACAACTTAGCGGGGGCGGGGGAAAAACTGTTTTTT. Its translation: CASSHNLAGAGEKLFF.

This clonotype came up many times. This beta chain is an unintended read in a library built for alpha chains; its size means little. The chain couples TRBV20-1 to TRBJ1-4; tentative D call: TRBD1 (6 bases). The CDR3 extends over 17 amino acids. Germline loops: CDR1 DFQATT, CDR2 SNEGSKA (reference sequence). Between the trimmed V and J ends, which lost 6 bases and 1 base, there was a span of 21 bases. This CDR3 reads CSAQKLGQGGTNEKLFF. The CDR3 region has the DNA TGCAGTGCCCAAAAATTGGGACAAGGGGGAACTAATGAAAAACTGTTTTTT.